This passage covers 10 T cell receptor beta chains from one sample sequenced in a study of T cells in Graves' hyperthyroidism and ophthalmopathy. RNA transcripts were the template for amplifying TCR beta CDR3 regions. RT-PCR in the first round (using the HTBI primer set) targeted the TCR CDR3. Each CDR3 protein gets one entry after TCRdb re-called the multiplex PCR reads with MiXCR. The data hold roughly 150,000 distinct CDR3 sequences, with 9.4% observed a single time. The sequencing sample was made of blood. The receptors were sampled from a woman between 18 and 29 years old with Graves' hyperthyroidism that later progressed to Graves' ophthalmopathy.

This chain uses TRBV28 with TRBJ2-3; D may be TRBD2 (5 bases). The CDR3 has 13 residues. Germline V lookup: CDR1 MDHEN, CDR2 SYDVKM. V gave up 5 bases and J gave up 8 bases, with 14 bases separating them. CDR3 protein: CASSKGVASTQYF. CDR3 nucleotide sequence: TGTGCCAGCAGTAAAGGTGTAGCGAGTACGCAGTATTTT.

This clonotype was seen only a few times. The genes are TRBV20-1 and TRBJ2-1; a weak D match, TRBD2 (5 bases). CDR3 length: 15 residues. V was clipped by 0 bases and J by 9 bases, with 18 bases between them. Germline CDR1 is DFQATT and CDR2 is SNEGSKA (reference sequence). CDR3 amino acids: CSARDKYTRASEQFF. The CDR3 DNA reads TGCAGTGCTAGAGATAAATATACTAGAGCCTCTGAGCAGTTCTTC.

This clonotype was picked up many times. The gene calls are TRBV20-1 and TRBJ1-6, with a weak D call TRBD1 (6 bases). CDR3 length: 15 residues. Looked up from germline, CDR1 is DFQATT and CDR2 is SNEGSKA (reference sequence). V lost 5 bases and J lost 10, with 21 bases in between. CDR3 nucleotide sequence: TGCAGTGCTGTCACTGAGGTGGACAGTGCCTCACCCCTCCACTTT. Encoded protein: CSAVTEVDSASPLHF.

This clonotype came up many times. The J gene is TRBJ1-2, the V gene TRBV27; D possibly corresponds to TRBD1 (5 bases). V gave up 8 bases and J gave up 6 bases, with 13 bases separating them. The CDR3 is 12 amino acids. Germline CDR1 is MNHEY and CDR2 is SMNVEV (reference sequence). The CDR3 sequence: CASRDPPNGYTF. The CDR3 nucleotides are TGTGCCAGCCGGGACCCGCCCAATGGCTACACCTTC.

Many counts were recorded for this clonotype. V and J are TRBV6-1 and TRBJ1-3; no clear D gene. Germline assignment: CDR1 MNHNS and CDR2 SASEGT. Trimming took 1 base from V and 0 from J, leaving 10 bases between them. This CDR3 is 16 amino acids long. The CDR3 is CASSEDRGHSGNTIYF. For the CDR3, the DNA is TGTGCCAGCAGTGAAGATCGCGGGCACTCTGGAAACACCATATATTTT.

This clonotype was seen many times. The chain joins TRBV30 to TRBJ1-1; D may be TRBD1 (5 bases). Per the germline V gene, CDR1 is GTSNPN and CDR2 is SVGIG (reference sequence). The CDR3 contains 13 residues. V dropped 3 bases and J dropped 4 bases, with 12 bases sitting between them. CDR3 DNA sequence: TGTGCCTGGAGATGGCAGGGCAGCACTGAAGCTTTCTTT. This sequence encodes CAWRWQGSTEAFF. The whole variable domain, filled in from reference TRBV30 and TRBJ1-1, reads SQTIHQWPATLVQPVGSPLSLECTVEGTSNPNLYWYRQAAGRGLQLLFYSVGIGQISSEVPQNLSASRPQDRQFILSSKKLLLSDSGFYLCAWRWQGSTEAFFGQGTRLTVV.

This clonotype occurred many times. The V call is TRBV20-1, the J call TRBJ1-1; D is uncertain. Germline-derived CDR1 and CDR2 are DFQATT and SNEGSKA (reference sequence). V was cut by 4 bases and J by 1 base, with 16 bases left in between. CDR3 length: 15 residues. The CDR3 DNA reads TGCAGTGCTATCCATCAACTATCACGGAACACTGAAGCTTTCTTT. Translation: CSAIHQLSRNTEAFF.

CDR3 sequence: CSASGWDSNQPQHF. DNA of the CDR3: TGCAGTGCTAGTGGTTGGGACTCTAATCAGCCCCAGCATTTT. The V gene is TRBV20-1, the J gene TRBJ1-5, with a possible D match to TRBD1 (5 bases). V lost 3 bases to trimming and J lost 4 bases, with 13 bases between them. Germline-derived CDR1 and CDR2 are DFQATT and SNEGSKA (reference sequence). This CDR3 has 14 amino acids.

As DNA, the CDR3 is TGTGCCAGCAGTCCGGGTTGGGACTTGCATGAGCAGTTCTTC. Protein product: CASSPGWDLHEQFF. V and J are TRBV25-1 and TRBJ2-1; the D gene is possibly TRBD2 (6 bases). Germline lookup yields CDR1 MGHDK and CDR2 SYGVNS. The CDR3 runs 14 residues. Between the trimmed V and J ends, which lost 5 bases and 8 bases, there was a span of 16 bases.

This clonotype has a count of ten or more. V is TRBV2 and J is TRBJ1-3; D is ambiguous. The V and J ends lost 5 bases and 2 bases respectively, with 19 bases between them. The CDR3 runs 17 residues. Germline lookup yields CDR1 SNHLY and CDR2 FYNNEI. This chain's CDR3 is CASSYRAVEVAGNTIYF. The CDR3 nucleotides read TGTGCCAGCAGTTACCGGGCCGTCGAGGTGGCTGGAAACACCATATATTTT.